These 17 T cell receptor beta chains originate from one sample sequenced in a study of human T cells and chemical hapten exposure. Time point specified: pre-sensitization, week 0. Treatment here: therapeutic diphenylcyclopropenone sensitization with weekly scalp DPC. TCRdb re-called the RACE reads through MiXCR, storing one row per CDR3 protein. The table has fewer than 60,000 distinct CDR3 sequences, roughly 10% seen once. This specimen was whole blood, taken in connection with sensitization to the hapten diphenylcyclopropenone (DPC). The receptors originated from a woman aged 40 to 50 with alopecia areata. Some clones in this sample may be carry-over from other donors' samples.

This clonotype has just a few counts. The chain couples TRBV7-9 to TRBJ1-6; D unresolved. CDR3 length equals 15 residues. Deletions cut 0 bases from V and 10 bases from J, with 13 bases between. Germline values: CDR1 SEHNR, CDR2 FQNEAQ (reference sequence). In DNA form, the CDR3 reads TGTGCCAGCAGCTTAGCGCAAGAAGGATCGTCACCCCTCCACTTT. Translating it yields CASSLAQEGSSPLHF.

The V gene is TRBV27, the J gene TRBJ1-1; D gene unclear. Germline V gene lookup returns CDR1 MNHEY and CDR2 SMNVEV (reference sequence). V lost 5 bases to trimming and J lost 3 bases, with 10 bases between them. This CDR3 contains 13 residues. The DNA for the CDR3 is TGTGCCAGCAGTCGGAACGGGGACACTGAAGCTTTCTTT. This gives the protein CASSRNGDTEAFF.

The sample holds a few counts of this clonotype. This chain links TRBV20-1 with TRBJ2-1; 13 nucleotides line up with TRBD2. The CDR3 is 15 residues long. Per the germline V gene, CDR1 is DFQATT and CDR2 is SNEGSKA (reference sequence). With 3 bases clipped from V and 10 bases from J, the junction kept 9 bases outside the gene matches. The CDR3 DNA follows: TGCAGTGCTAGCCAACTAGCGGGGGGGCCTCGAGAGCAGTTCTTC. Its protein is CSASQLAGGPREQFF.

This clonotype showed up many times. J is TRBJ1-2 and V is TRBV28; 8 bases align to TRBD1. The germline V gene has CDR1 MDHEN and CDR2 SYDVKM. The CDR3 sequence is 16 residues long. V was pared by 7 bases and J by 8 bases, with 18 bases of the junction left unmatched. CDR3 in DNA: TGTGCCAGCAACTTCAACACAGGGGGAGTGGGGCGAGGCTACACCTTC. It encodes CASNFNTGGVGRGYTF.

Ten or more counts support this clonotype. The gene calls are TRBV10-3 and TRBJ1-2; maybe TRBD1 (5 bases). There are 12 residues in the CDR3. Germline CDR1 is ENHRY and CDR2 is SYGVKD. Trimming removed 4 bases from V and 6 bases from J, with 9 bases in between. CDR3 nucleotide sequence: TGTGCCATCAGTGGACAGTCTGATGGCTACACCTTC. This translates into CAISGQSDGYTF.

This clonotype was observed many times. The chain recombines TRBV18 with TRBJ2-1; possible D gene TRBD2, 5 bases. V was clipped by 2 bases and J by 8 bases, with 19 bases between them. The CDR3 is 16 residues long. Germline-derived CDR1 and CDR2 are KGHSH and LQKENI. CDR3 coding DNA: TGTGCCAGCTCACCAAGGTCACTAGGGTACGGCGATGAGCAGTTCTTC. This codes for CASSPRSLGYGDEQFF.

This clonotype was found many times. The genes are TRBV3-1 and TRBJ1-1; possibly TRBD1 for D (6 bases). Germline values: CDR1 LGHDT, CDR2 YNNKEL (reference sequence). This CDR3 has 15 amino acids. The V and J ends lost 3 bases and 2 bases respectively, with 13 bases between them. CDR3 amino acids: CASSQSGQPNTEAFF. CDR3 bases: TGTGCCAGCAGCCAGTCCGGACAGCCTAACACTGAAGCTTTCTTT.

In this sample, this clonotype turned up many times. The chain combines TRBV3-1 with TRBJ1-4, with D uncertain. V lost 5 bases, J lost 5 bases, and 3 bases lay in between. The CDR3 contains 11 residues. The germline gives CDR1 LGHDT, CDR2 YNNKEL (reference sequence). CDR3: CASSLNEKLFF. The CDR3 DNA reads as TGTGCCAGCAGCTTAAATGAAAAACTGTTTTTT.

This clonotype was seen many times. The chain employs TRBV3-1 and TRBJ2-2; D could derive from TRBD1 or TRBD2 (5 bases each). Germline V gives CDR1 LGHDT, CDR2 YNNKEL (reference sequence). The CDR3 totals 17 residues. V lost 1 base and J 1 base, leaving 13 bases between the germline ends. This CDR3 reads CASSQGYRGMNTGELFF. DNA of the CDR3: TGTGCCAGCAGCCAAGGGTACCGGGGCATGAACACCGGGGAGCTGTTTTTT.

This sequence joins TRBV6-4 and TRBJ1-1; unclear D gene. The germline V gene has CDR1 MRHNA and CDR2 SNTAGT. Deletions cut 5 bases from V and 4 bases from J, with 11 bases between. This CDR3 is built from 13 residues. CDR3 coding DNA: TGTGCCAGCAGTTCCAGACTCGGCACTGAAGCTTTCTTT. Translated, it gives CASSSRLGTEAFF.

The chain couples TRBV14 to TRBJ2-3; D gene unclear. The CDR3 runs 13 residues. Germline V gene data show CDR1 as SGHDN and CDR2 as FVKESK. The V end was cut by 5 bases, the J end by 0 bases, with 6 bases between. DNA for the CDR3: TGTGCCAGCAGCGCTGATAGCACAGATACGCAGTATTTT. It is translated as CASSADSTDTQYF. Drawing the rest from reference TRBV14 and TRBJ2-3, the complete variable domain is EAGVTQFPSHSVIEKGQTVTLRCDPISGHDNLYWYRRVMGKEIKFLLHFVKESKQDESGMPNNRFLAERTGGTYSTLKVQPAELEDSGVYFCASSADSTDTQYFGPGTRLTVL.

This clonotype was seen only a few times. This chain connects TRBV12-3 or TRBV12-4 to TRBJ2-2, with 11 bases that match TRBD1. This CDR3 comprises 18 residues. The trim removed 4 bases at V and 5 bases at J, leaving 12 bases unmatched. The chain's CDR3 is CASSYPGQGVRRTGELFF. The CDR3 nucleotides are TGTGCCAGCAGTTATCCGGGACAGGGGGTGAGGAGGACCGGGGAGCTGTTTTTT.

The chain links TRBV6-2 or TRBV6-3 to TRBJ1-2; 7 bases are a match to TRBD1. The CDR3 consists of 16 residues. Unmatched junction bases numbered 13, after V lost 4 bases and J lost 5 bases. Germline CDR1 is MNHEY and CDR2 is SVGEGT. The CDR3 is CASSFLQSGTAYGYTF. Written as DNA, the CDR3 is TGTGCCAGCAGTTTCCTCCAATCCGGGACAGCTTATGGCTACACCTTC.

This clonotype came up a few times. The chain carries TRBV7-9 and TRBJ2-3; D possibly corresponds to TRBD1 (6 bases). There are 19 residues in the CDR3. V shed 5 bases and J shed 6 bases, with 30 bases lying between them. Germline values: CDR1 SEHNR, CDR2 FQNEAQ (reference sequence). The CDR3: CASSHPRKSTGHRTDTQYF. CDR3 nucleotide sequence: TGTGCCAGCAGCCACCCTCGTAAAAGCACGGGACACCGGACGGATACGCAGTATTTT.

This clonotype was counted ten times or more. The J gene is TRBJ1-3, the V gene TRBV19; 7 bases agree with TRBD1. CDR1 is LNHDA, CDR2 SQIVND, per germline (reference sequence). CDR3 size: 18 residues. Trimming took 5 bases from V and 3 from J; bases not matched to a gene: 16. The CDR3 bases are TGTGCCAGTAGTTTTGGGTGGACAGGATGGTCTTATGGAAACACCATATATTTT. Amino acid sequence: CASSFGWTGWSYGNTIYF.

This clonotype appeared a few times. The genes are TRBV21-1 and TRBJ2-6. TRBV21-1 is annotated as a pseudogene. The CDR3 covers 19 residues. The CDR3 nucleotides read TGTGCCAGCAGCACCAAAGTGATGGACCGAACTGCTGGGGCCAACGTCCTGACTTTC. Encoded protein: CASSTKVMDRTAGANVLTF.

This sequence joins TRBV7-2 and TRBJ2-3, with TRBD1 as a possible D gene (6 bases). The V end was cut by 0 bases, the J end by 5 bases, with 15 bases between. Germline assignment: CDR1 SGHTA and CDR2 FQGNSA. There are 16 residues in the CDR3. CDR3: CASSLAGGAVEDTQYF. CDR3 coding DNA: TGTGCCAGCAGCTTAGCTGGGGGCGCGGTAGAAGATACGCAGTATTTT. The full variable domain, in which reference TRBV7-2 and TRBJ2-3 provide the parts outside the CDR3, is GAGVSQSPSNKVTEKGKDVELRCDPISGHTALYWYRQSLGQGLEFLIYFQGNSAPDKSGLPSDRFSAERTGGSVSTLTIQRTQQEDSAVYLCASSLAGGAVEDTQYFGPGTRLTVL.